This TCR beta chain appears in the sequencing data of a study of blood T cell repertoires in COVID-19. About the research overall: Italy, Spain and the United States were the sources of the convalescent and acute COVID-19 samples. Nucleic acid was either cDNA or gDNA, and it came from T cells, B-cell-depleted T cells, or PBMCs.

Data came from immunoSEQ multiplex PCR; TCRdb stores just in-frame clones and leaves some out. Of under 150,000 clones in the sample, 90% are singletons; the top ten hold roughly 4.4%. This CDR3 contains 15 residues. The trim removed 1 base at V and 3 bases at J, leaving 5 bases unmatched. Germline CDR1 LGHNA, CDR2 YNFKEQ. The TCR comes from a woman between 45 and 65 years old with acute or convalescent COVID-19. The sample comprised peripheral blood. This chain uses TRBV4-2 with TRBJ1-2, with TRBD1 identical over 7 bases. The CDR3 nucleotides are TGTGCCAGCAGCCAAGCCGACAGGGTAGACTATGGCTACACCTTC. Protein product: CASSQADRVDYGYTF.